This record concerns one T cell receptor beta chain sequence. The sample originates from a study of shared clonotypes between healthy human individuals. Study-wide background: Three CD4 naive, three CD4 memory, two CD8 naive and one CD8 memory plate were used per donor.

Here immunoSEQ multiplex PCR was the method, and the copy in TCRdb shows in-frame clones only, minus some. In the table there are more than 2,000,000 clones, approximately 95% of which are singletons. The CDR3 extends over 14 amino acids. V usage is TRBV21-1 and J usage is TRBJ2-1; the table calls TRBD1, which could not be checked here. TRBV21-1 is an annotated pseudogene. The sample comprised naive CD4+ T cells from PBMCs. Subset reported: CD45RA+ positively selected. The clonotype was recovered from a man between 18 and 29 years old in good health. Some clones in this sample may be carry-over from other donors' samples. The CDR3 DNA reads TGTGCCAGCAACGCCCTCTGTGGCCCCAATGAGCAGTTCTTC. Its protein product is CASNALCGPNEQFF.